What follows describes a single TCR beta chain. Antigen unknown. This entry belongs to a study of cytomegalovirus exposure and HLA in healthy donors. About the research overall: The 550 to 800 first-cohort repertoires and the roughly 130 validation repertoires shared the same platform, a later analysis reported.

Germline V gives CDR1 SGHAT, CDR2 FQNNGV. The CDR3 loop spans 16 amino acids. With V trimmed by 4 bases and J by 3 bases, 3 bases remained unmatched. The method was immunoSEQ multiplex PCR; TCRdb's version includes in-frame clones alone and lacks a portion of them. The sample lists over 200,000 clones, around four fifths occurring once. Study-level points and caveats: Cytomegalovirus-associated status was assigned to 150 to 200 TCR beta chains.

The chain employs TRBV11-2 and TRBJ2-1; the match to TRBD2 covers 13 bases. Sequencing was done on a sample of PBMCs. The origin of this receptor is a woman between 18 and 30 years old in good health and CMV-seronegative. The CDR3 DNA reads TGTGCCAGCAGCTCGCGACTAGCGGGGGGCTACAATGAGCAGTTCTTC. Translating it yields CASSSRLAGGYNEQFF.